This TCR beta chain was obtained from a study of T-cell memory formation after mild COVID-19. Study findings and constraints: Pre-infection memory held some responding clones, suggesting pre-existing cross-reactive T cells responded.

CDR3 length equals 15 residues. Germline CDR1 and CDR2: DFQATT and SNEGSKA (reference sequence). V lost 0 bases, J lost 5 bases, and 4 bases stayed unmatched. TCRdb passed the 5' RACE reads through MiXCR, listing each CDR3 protein once. The sample has approximately 100,000 distinct CDR3 sequences, about a sixth seen once. This clonotype was picked up a small number of times. What it recognizes is unknown. This chain links TRBV20-1 with TRBJ2-7; TRBD2 matches at 13 bases. The sequenced material came from PBMCs or a T cell subset sorted from them (not recorded which). This receptor was identified in an adult woman who had mild COVID-19 (a few samples of this study predate the infection). Cell type and time point are not known. The CDR3 DNA reads TGCAGTGCTAGAGAACTAGCGGGGGGGTTTCACGAGCAGTACTTC. Translation: CSARELAGGFHEQYF.